The source of this TCR beta chain is a study of CD8 T cells in Susac syndrome. Per germline, CDR1 LGHDT and CDR2 YNNKEL (reference sequence). The V and J ends lost 1 base and 6 bases respectively, with 19 bases between them. This CDR3 has 16 amino acids. Negative isolation was applied to CD8+ and CD4+ T cells, and FACS enrichment was applied to TEMRA cells. A remark on this clonotype: Its antigen remains unidentified.

General study points: As the study acknowledged, the number of individuals in its TCR sequencing and HLA analysis was relatively small.

An amount of RNA that ranged from roughly 0.5 to 1 ug was reverse transcribed with random hexamers. Amplification of the TCR beta CDR3 was carried out by immunoSEQ multiplex PCR, which spanned a total of 54 Vbeta and 13 Jbeta segments. TCRdb reprocessed the immunoSEQ multiplex PCR reads via MiXCR and lists one record per CDR3 protein. The sample lists roughly 140,000 distinct CDR3 sequences, around 94% occurring once. The rearrangement links TRBV3-1 to TRBJ2-7, with D unresolved. The sequence was obtained from a human donor in good health. Material: CD8+ T cells from PBMCs. CDR3 DNA sequence: TGTGCCAGCAGCCAAGGGCTCGAGGACCCGACTCGCGAGCAGTACTTC. This translates into CASSQGLEDPTREQYF.